The clone carrying this TCR beta chain occurred a few times. Its antigen is not known. TCRdb redid the calling of the 5' RACE reads with MiXCR, one entry per CDR3 protein. The sample includes some 250,000 distinct CDR3 sequences, 6.9% of them seen just once. The sample comes from a study of T cells after yellow fever vaccination. About the study: Any fraction with a low cell number was prepared using SMART-Seq v4 Ultra Low Input. Study-level points and caveats: Clonotypes shared by both compartments, CD4 and CD8, made up a small share.

Looked up from germline, CDR1 is LGHNT and CDR2 is FRNRAP. This CDR3 has 18 amino acids. V trimming: 0 bases; J trimming: 3 bases; junction bases outside the gene matches: 14. The origin of this receptor is a man aged 25 to 45 who received the YFV17D yellow fever vaccine. The sample was CD4+ T cells sorted from PBMCs, taken 15 days after the yellow fever booster vaccination. This chain uses TRBV12-5 with TRBJ2-7; 7 bases map to TRBD2. The CDR3 region is CASGLVPFVPSGNYEQYF. CDR3 sequence (DNA): TGTGCTAGTGGTTTGGTACCCTTCGTCCCCAGCGGGAACTACGAGCAGTACTTC.